This T cell receptor beta chain was captured in a study of blood T cell repertoires in COVID-19. CDR1 is SGHKS and CDR2 is YYEKEE in the germline V gene (reference sequence). V lost 3 bases to trimming and J lost 2 bases, with 13 bases between them. The length of the CDR3 is 15 residues. Sequencing was performed with immunoSEQ multiplex PCR; in TCRdb, only in-frame clones are kept and a portion is missing. The data hold over 200,000 clones, with approximately 90% observed a single time. Sequenced sample: peripheral blood. The chain couples TRBV5-5 to TRBJ2-3; D is unresolved. The receptor was derived from a man in his fifties or sixties with COVID-19, enrolled during active disease. The CDR3 is CASSSVRVTTDTQYF. In nucleotides, the CDR3 is TGTGCCAGCAGCTCCGTCCGAGTAACCACAGATACGCAGTATTTT.